The clone carrying this T cell receptor beta chain was counted many times. Its antigen is unknown. The germline CDR1 and CDR2 sequences are SGDLS and YYNGEE. This CDR3 spans 13 amino acids. With 0 bases removed from V and 6 bases from J, the gap between germline ends came to 7 bases. The sample belongs to a study of CD8 T cells in ankylosing spondylitis. Study results and limitations: Disease-linked clones had a CD8+ phenotype and relatively low frequency in peripheral blood. Made up of 7 to 9 highly homologous variants, a TCR beta motif appeared characteristic of ankylosing spondylitis blood.

TCR beta libraries were made by quantitative 5'-RACE with molecular barcodes. MiXCR was run by TCRdb on the 5' RACE reads, yielding one entry per CDR3 protein. This sample has 25,000 to 30,000 distinct CDR3 sequences; about 5.1% occur once, and the top ten carry approximately 1.7%. Sequencing input: blood, either unsorted or a sorted T cell fraction (not recorded which). J is TRBJ2-1 and V is TRBV9, with TRBD1 as a possible D gene (5 bases). The clonotype originates from a female donor with ankylosing spondylitis or in good health (not recorded which). The CDR3 DNA reads TGTGCCAGCAGCGTAGGGCAGGGCAATGAGCAGTTCTTC. Translating gives CASSVGQGNEQFF.